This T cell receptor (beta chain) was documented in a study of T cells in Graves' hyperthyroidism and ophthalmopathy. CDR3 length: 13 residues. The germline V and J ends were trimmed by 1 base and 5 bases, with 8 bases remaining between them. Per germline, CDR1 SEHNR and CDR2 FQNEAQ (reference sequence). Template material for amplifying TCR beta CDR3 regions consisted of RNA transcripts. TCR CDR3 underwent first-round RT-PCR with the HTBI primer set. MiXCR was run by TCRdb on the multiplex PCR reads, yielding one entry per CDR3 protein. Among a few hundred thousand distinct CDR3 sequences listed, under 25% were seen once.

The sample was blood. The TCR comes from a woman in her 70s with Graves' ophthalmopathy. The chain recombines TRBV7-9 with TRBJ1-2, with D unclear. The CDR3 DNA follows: TGTGCCAGCAGCTTAGTCGGCAGTTATGGCTACACCTTC. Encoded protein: CASSLVGSYGYTF.